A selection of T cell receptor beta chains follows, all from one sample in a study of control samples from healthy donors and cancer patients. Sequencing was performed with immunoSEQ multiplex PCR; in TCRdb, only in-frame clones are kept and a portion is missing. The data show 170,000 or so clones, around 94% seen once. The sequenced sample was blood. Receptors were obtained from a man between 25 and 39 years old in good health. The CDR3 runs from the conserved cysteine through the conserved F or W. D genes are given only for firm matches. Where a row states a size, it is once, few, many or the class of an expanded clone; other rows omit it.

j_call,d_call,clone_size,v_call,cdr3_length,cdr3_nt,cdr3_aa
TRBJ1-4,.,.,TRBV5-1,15,TGCGCCAGCAGCCCCGGGACCTTAACTAATGAAAAACTGTTTTTT,CASSPGTLTNEKLFF
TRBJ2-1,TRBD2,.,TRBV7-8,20,TGTGCCAGCAGCTTAGAGGGTACAGGGCTGACTAGCGGAGGAAACAATGAGCAGTTCTTC,CASSLEGTGLTSGGNNEQFF
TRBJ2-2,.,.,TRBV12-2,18,TGTGCAAGTCGCTTAAACGGCAGGAGGGGCGGGGGCACCGGGGAGCTGTTTTTT,CASRLNGRRGGGTGELFF
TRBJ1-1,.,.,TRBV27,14,TGTGCCAGCACCCTCTACGGGGGGTTAACTGAAGCTTTCTTT,CASTLYGGLTEAFF
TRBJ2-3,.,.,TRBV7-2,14,TGTGCCAGCAGCTCCCGAGGGGCTGCAGATACGCAGTATTTT,CASSSRGAADTQYF
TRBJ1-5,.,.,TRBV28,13,TGTGCCAGCAGTCCGATTCGAGGGCAGCCCCAGCATTTT,CASSPIRGQPQHF
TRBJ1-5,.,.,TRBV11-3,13,TGTGCCAGCAGCTCCCAGAACAGTCAGCCCCAGCATTTT,CASSSQNSQPQHF
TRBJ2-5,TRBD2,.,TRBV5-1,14,TGCGCCAGCAGCTTGGTAGCGGGAGTAGAGACCCAGTACTTC,CASSLVAGVETQYF
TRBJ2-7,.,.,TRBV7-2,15,TGTGCCAGCAGCACCAGTGGGCGGGGATACGACGGGCAGTACTTC,CASSTSGRGYDGQYF
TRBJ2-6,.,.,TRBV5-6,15,TGTGCCAGCAGCTCCGGGACGAAGCTAGCCAACGTCCTGACTTTC,CASSSGTKLANVLTF
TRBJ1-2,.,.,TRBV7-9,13,TGTGCCAGCAGCAAAATAACGGTGGATGGCTACACCTTC,CASSKITVDGYTF
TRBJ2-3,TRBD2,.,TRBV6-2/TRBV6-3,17,TGTGCCAGCAGCACAAACCGACTAGCGGGAGACTCAGATACGCAGTATTTT,CASSTNRLAGDSDTQYF
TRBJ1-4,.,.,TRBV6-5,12,TGTGCCAGTCGAATGTCTAATGAAAAACTGTTTTTT,CASRMSNEKLFF
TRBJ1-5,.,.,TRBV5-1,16,TGCGCCAGCAGCCAGCCGCTTGGGGACCAGGCTCAGCCCCAGCATTTT,CASSQPLGDQAQPQHF
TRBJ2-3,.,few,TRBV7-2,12,TGTGCCAGCAGCTTGGGCACAGATACGCAGTATTTT,CASSLGTDTQYF
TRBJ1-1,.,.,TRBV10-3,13,TGTGCCATCAGTAGTCGAGCGAACACTGAAGCTTTCTTT,CAISSRANTEAFF
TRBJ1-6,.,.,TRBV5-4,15,TGTGCCAGCAGCTTTTGGAGCTCCTATAATTCACCCCTCCACTTT,CASSFWSSYNSPLHF
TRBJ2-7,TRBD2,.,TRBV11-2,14,TGTGCCAGCAGCCCGAGGCGGGAGAGCTACGAGCAGTACTTC,CASSPRRESYEQYF
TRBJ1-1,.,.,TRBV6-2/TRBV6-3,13,TGTGCCAGCAGTTACTCAGGGGGACTTGAAGCTTTCTTT,CASSYSGGLEAFF
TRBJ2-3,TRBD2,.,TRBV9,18,TGTGCCAGCAGCGTAGCTACGCGGGAGAGCGGTAATACAGATACGCAGTATTTT,CASSVATRESGNTDTQYF
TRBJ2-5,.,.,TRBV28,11,TGTGCCAGCAGTTTATCTGAGACCCAGTACTTC,CASSLSETQYF
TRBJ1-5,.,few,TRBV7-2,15,TGTGCCAGCAGCTTATTCCCCGGGGACAATCAGCCCCAGCATTTT,CASSLFPGDNQPQHF
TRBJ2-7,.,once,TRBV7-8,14,TGTGCCAGCGTTCCCGAGAACTCCCTCTACGAGCAGTACTTC,CASVPENSLYEQYF
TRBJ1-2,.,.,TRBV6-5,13,TGTGCCAGCAGTTACCCGGCCGGCTATGGCTACACCTTC,CASSYPAGYGYTF
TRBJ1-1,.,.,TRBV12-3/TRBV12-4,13,TGTGCCAGCAGTTCTGGGAGGAACACTGAAGCTTTCTTT,CASSSGRNTEAFF
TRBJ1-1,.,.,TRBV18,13,TGTGCCAGCTCACCGCGGCTAGACACTGAAGCTTTCTTT,CASSPRLDTEAFF
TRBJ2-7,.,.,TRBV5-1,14,TGCGCCAGCAGCTTGGGTCCAGGAACCTACGAGCAGTACTTC,CASSLGPGTYEQYF
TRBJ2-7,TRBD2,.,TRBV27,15,TGTGCCAGCAGTCCCCTGGCGGGAGGGGGCTACGAGCAGTACTTC,CASSPLAGGGYEQYF
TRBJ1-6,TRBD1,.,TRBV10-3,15,TGTGCCATCAGTCCCGGGACAGGGACCAATTCACCCCTCCACTTT,CAISPGTGTNSPLHF
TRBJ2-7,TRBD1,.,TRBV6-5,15,TGTGCCAGCAGGGGGGACAGCTACCTCTCCTACGAGCAGTACTTC,CASRGDSYLSYEQYF
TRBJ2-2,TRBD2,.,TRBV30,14,TGTGCCTGGAAGCGGGAGCACGGAGCCGGGGAGCTGTTTTTT,CAWKREHGAGELFF
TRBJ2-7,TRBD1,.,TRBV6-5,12,TGTGCCAGCAGGTCAACAGGGGGCCGGGAGTACTTC,CASRSTGGREYF
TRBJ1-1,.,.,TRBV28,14,TGTGCCAGCACCCGACAGGACCTCATCACTGAAGCTTTCTTT,CASTRQDLITEAFF
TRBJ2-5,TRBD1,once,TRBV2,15,TGTGCCAGCAGGGGGGGGACAGGGAAGTGGGAGACCCAGTACTTC,CASRGGTGKWETQYF
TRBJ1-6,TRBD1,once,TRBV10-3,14,TGTGCCATCAGGGCGACAGGGGGGCATTCACCCCTCCACTTT,CAIRATGGHSPLHF
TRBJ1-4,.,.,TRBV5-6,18,TGTGCCAGCAGCCGGCGGGGAGATTCTCGACCAACTAATGAAAAACTGTTTTTT,CASSRRGDSRPTNEKLFF
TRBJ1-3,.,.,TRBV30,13,TGTGCCTGGACGGAAGACTCTGGAAACACCATATATTTT,CAWTEDSGNTIYF
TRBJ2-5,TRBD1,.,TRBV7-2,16,TGTGCCAGCAGCCCCCGACAGGGGGCTAGGCAAGAGACCCAGTACTTC,CASSPRQGARQETQYF
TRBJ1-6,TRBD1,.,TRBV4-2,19,TGTGCCAGCAGCCAAGACCCCGACAGGGGTGTCTCCTATAATTCACCCCTCCACTTT,CASSQDPDRGVSYNSPLHF
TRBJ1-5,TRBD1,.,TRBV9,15,TGTGCCAGCAGCGAGGATGGACAGGTCAATCAGCCCCAGCATTTT,CASSEDGQVNQPQHF
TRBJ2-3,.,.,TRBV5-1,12,TGCGCCAGCAGCCGGCAAGGGGGTACGCAGTATTTT,CASSRQGGTQYF
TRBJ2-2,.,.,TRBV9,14,TGTGCCAGCAGCGTAGATACGAACACCGGGGAGCTGTTTTTT,CASSVDTNTGELFF
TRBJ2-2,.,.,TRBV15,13,TGTGCCACCAGCCCAGGGAACACCGGGGAGCTGTTTTTT,CATSPGNTGELFF
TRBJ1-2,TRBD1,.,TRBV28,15,TGTGCCAGCAGTAGGGACAGGGGGCTCGACTATGGCTACACCTTC,CASSRDRGLDYGYTF
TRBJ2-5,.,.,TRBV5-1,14,TGCGCCAGCAGCTTAGTGCAGGGGCAAGAGACCCAGTACTTC,CASSLVQGQETQYF
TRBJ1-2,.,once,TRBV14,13,TGTGCCAGCAGCCAAGACCCGGGCGGAGGCTACACCTTC,CASSQDPGGGYTF
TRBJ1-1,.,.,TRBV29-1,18,TGCAGCGTTGAAGAGACGACGATAACAGGGAATGACGACACTGAAGCTTTCTTT,CSVEETTITGNDDTEAFF
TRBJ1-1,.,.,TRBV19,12,TGTGCCAGTAGTATCGTCGGGAGTCTAGCTTTCTTT,CASSIVGSLAFF
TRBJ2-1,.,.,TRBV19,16,TGTGCCAGTACCCTCGGGTCGGACACGACCTACAATGAGCAGTTCTTC,CASTLGSDTTYNEQFF
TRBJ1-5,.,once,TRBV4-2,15,TGTGCCAGCAGCCAAGAGTTCGGGGTTGATCAGCCCCAGCATTTT,CASSQEFGVDQPQHF
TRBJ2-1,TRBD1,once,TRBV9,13,TGTGCCAGCAGCAAGACAGGGTGGAATGAGCAGTTCTTC,CASSKTGWNEQFF